This TCR beta chain was documented in a study of T cell repertoires in cytomegalovirus infection (dated by TCRdb to about 2019). Background on the whole study: The peptide stimulations were aimed at well-studied HLA-B-restricted epitopes as well as recently identified HLA-C-restricted CMV epitopes, whose presentation resists viral immunomodulation. The HLA type of each donor mattered for the analysis, because public TCR beta signatures pointed to carriage of CMV infection along with the matching HLA type. Study-level results and caveats: In both this cohort and an independent roughly 350-donor cohort, the cumulative frequency of public TCR beta family members distinguished carriers of CMV infection plus the relevant HLA type. The ex vivo response was dominated by HLA-C-restricted CMV-specific TCR beta clonotypes, which also provided the single most frequent clonotype in two of eight donors.

Counted from cysteine to phenylalanine, this CDR3 has 15 amino acids. Of the read, only the CDR3 DNA is kept; its 45 bases are in frame from base 1. V loses 2 bases, J loses 1 base, and the germline ends lie 12 bases apart. Reading the germline V gene (reference sequence) gives CDR1 SGHNT and CDR2 YYREEE. The label giving this sample's treatment or condition can be read as: in vitro stimulation with specific CMV peptide epitopes to enrich CMV-specific T cells. Sequencing was performed on an Illumina HiSeq 1500. In TCRdb, the public reads were trimmed at Q25 with fastp and aligned with MiXCR, with productive beta chains retained. Identical CDR3 protein sequences are pooled into one entry, listed with their most common genes and DNA. The sample contains some 560,000 distinct CDR3 sequences, almost 40% of them found a single time. The ten largest account for roughly 50% of the sample. A remark on this clonotype: The antigen it recognizes is unknown. Per-base qualities were not stored, and no clone one base away is much larger.

Material: cultured PBMCs, obtained from culture after CMV antigen stimulation. Recombination linked TRBV5-4 to TRBJ1-1, with the D gene too uncertain to name. The TCR sequence derives from a human donor in good health (CMV status not recorded). Some clones in this sample may be carry-over from other donors' samples. This receptor carries the CDR3 CASSLSTDWNTEAFF. The sequence in DNA is TGTGCCAGCAGCTTATCAACCGACTGGAACACTGAAGCTTTCTTT.